The 4 T cell receptor beta chains reported below all come from one sample, sequenced in a study of PD-L1 blockade in urothelial cancer. The time point was: pretreatment peripheral blood. Sequencing was performed with immunoSEQ multiplex PCR; in TCRdb, only in-frame clones are kept and a portion is missing. The repertoire holds 60,000 to 75,000 clones, approximately 86% seen once, with about 15% in the top ten. This material consisted of PBMCs, taken around atezolizumab (anti-PD-L1) treatment. The receptors here all came from a man in his 60s with urothelial cancer.

The chain couples TRBV28 to TRBJ2-3; TRBD2 matches 13 bases. J was trimmed by 4 bases and V by 6 bases; bases with no gene match: 4. The CDR3 covers 15 residues. Per germline, CDR1 MDHEN and CDR2 SYDVKM. The CDR3 protein is CASRTSGGLADTQYF. CDR3 nucleotide sequence: TGTGCCAGCAGGACTAGCGGGGGGCTCGCAGATACGCAGTATTTT. Looking up the rest from reference TRBV28 and TRBJ2-3 gives the full variable domain: DVKVTQSSRYLVKRTGEKVFLECVQDMDHENMFWYRQDPGLGLRLIYFSYDVKMKEKGDIPEGYSVSREKKERFSLILESASTNQTSMYLCASRTSGGLADTQYFGPGTRLTVL.

The V call is TRBV11-2, the J call TRBJ2-1, with TRBD1 as a possible D gene (7 bases). The CDR3 contains 15 residues. Trimming stripped 3 bases from V and 0 bases from J, with 9 bases between. The germline V gene encodes CDR1 SGHAT and CDR2 FQNNGV. The CDR3 DNA follows: TGTGCCAGCAGCTTTCAGGGGGGCTCCTACAATGAGCAGTTCTTC. This encodes CASSFQGGSYNEQFF.

Points on this clone: Other DNA sequences in this specimen translate into the identical CDR3. The chain is built from TRBV18 and TRBJ1-1; a possible D gene is TRBD1 (6 bases). This CDR3 has 14 amino acids. The V gene lost 6 bases and the J gene lost 0 bases, with 11 bases spanning the gap. Germline V CDR1 and CDR2: KGHSH, LQKENI. As DNA, the CDR3 is TGTGCCAGCTCTCAGGACAGCATGAACACTGAAGCTTTCTTT. It specifies CASSQDSMNTEAFF.

The chain employs TRBV7-9 and TRBJ2-7, with 10 bases fitting TRBD2. The CDR3 spans 16 residues. J was trimmed by 3 bases and V by 0 bases; bases with no gene match: 5. The germline gives CDR1 SEHNR, CDR2 FQNEAQ (reference sequence). CDR3 nucleotides: TGTGCCAGCAGCTTAGCTAGCGGGGGGCCTGGCTACGAGCAGTACTTC. This codes for CASSLASGGPGYEQYF.